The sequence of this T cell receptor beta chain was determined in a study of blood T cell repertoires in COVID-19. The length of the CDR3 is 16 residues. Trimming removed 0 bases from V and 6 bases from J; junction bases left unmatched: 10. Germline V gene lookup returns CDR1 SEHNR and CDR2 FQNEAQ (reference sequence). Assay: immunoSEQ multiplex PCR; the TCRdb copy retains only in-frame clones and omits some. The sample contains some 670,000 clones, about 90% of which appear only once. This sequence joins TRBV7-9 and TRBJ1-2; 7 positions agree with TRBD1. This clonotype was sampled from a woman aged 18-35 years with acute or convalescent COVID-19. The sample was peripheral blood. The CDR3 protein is CASSLAIGQGEDGYTF. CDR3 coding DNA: TGTGCCAGCAGCTTAGCTATCGGGCAGGGGGAGGATGGCTACACCTTC.